The entry that follows covers one T cell receptor beta chain sequence. Its antigen is not yet known. The cohort comprised under 700 healthy bone marrow donors. At the time of sampling, all cohort members were nominally healthy, though unrecorded immune exposures were likely present. The donor tested CMV seropositive and was one of the 289 seropositive cohort members. A peripheral blood sample was collected from each donor, and TCR beta sequencing was performed on peripheral blood mononuclear cells. The Qiagen DNeasy Blood Extraction Kit was used to extract genomic DNA from the blood cell samples. These data belong to a study of cytomegalovirus exposure and HLA in healthy donors (dated by TCRdb to the late 2010s). About the investigation overall: An earlier analysis of several hundred of the donors reported about 260 Gb of sequence data and 90 million to 120 million unique TCR beta sequences obtained from around 170 million T cells. An early release that covered approximately 600 HLA-typed donors contained around 300 gigabases of sequencing data and tens of millions of unique TCR sequences. The genetic ancestry cluster associated with self-reported Caucasian donors included 81% of the roughly 380 genotyped donors. The study aimed to test whether cataloging public T cell receptors could reveal signatures of past pathogen exposure. The study used immunosequencing to profile the T cell repertoires of under 700 subjects and linked those repertoires to cytomegalovirus serostatus. Along with the roughly 610-subject first cohort, a separate validation cohort of over a hundred different subjects was used. The study combined high-throughput TCR immunosequencing, statistical association of individual TCRs with disease status, and machine learning to predict cytomegalovirus infection status. A later analysis re-examined previously published TCR beta repertoires from roughly 650 donors and added high-resolution HLA genotyping to investigate patterns of TCR occurrence. In the later analysis, no new phenotypic data were used to find candidate immune exposures; instead, reliance was placed on TCR beta sequences and their occurrence across donors. To decide whether each TCR beta V gene segment behaved as functional or pseudogenic, an earlier analysis of some 540 of the donors relied on high-throughput TCR beta sequencing. Donor age, sex, ethnicity and CMV serostatus were compiled together with the repertoire data. Genome-wide SNP genotypes for about 60% of the 666 donors were used in a later genetic analysis, which treated that subset as a discovery cohort. All discovery cohort repertoires had been generated using a single sequencing platform. HLA typing included class I and class II loci at four-digit resolution. The number of typed donors differed by locus: about 620-630 for A, B, C, DRB1 and DQB1; 500 to 550 for DQA1; around 610 for DPA1; and around 490 for DPB1. Five DR-DQ haplotypes were handled as single units for association and clustering because linkage in the cohort was strong. Across 398 genotyped donors of the cohort, an average of roughly 250,000 unique TCR beta nucleotide sequences per donor were sequenced, and around 19% of those sequences were non-productive. The full study reports these points: The study gave a list of roughly 150 TCR beta chains associated with cytomegalovirus. Most TCR sequences were seen in very few donors, while some public TCRs were found in many individuals. A later genetic analysis reported fewer N-insertions in productive TCRs among donors in an Asian-associated ancestry cluster than the roughly 700-donor mean. A further reported finding was that TCR beta sequences accurately predicted the HLA-A and HLA-B alleles for most subjects in the first cohort. A later analysis found that HLA-associated TCR beta chains were more clonally expanded and had lower generation probabilities than equally common non-associated chains. A later genetic analysis associated a missense DCLRE1C variant with V-gene and J-gene trimming of TCR beta chains, and an independent cohort replicated the association. An earlier analysis of 450 to 750 of the donors showed that most TCR beta V segments appeared in productive rearrangements either about 87% or about 30% of the time, which broadly matched IMGT annotations. A few of the identified cytomegalovirus-associated TCR beta chains were confirmed in vitro to be specific for cytomegalovirus antigens. A later analysis reported that several top co-occurrence clusters appeared linked to parvovirus B19, influenza, CMV and Epstein-Barr virus. This cohort had only TCR beta chains sequenced, and the lack of alpha or paired-chain data limited which features could be detected. Presence/absence analyses assumed roughly uniform sequencing depth across donors, an assumption that may not hold. Because HLA typing was missing for some donors at each locus, association tests included only the typed subset. At a false discovery rate of 0.05, a later analysis linked some 18,000 TCR beta sequences to specific HLA alleles. It was suggested by the authors that the approach could potentially be generalized to other disease states and immunological phenotypes. A later analysis found that most CMV-associated TCR beta chains appeared HLA-restricted, with HLA associations seemingly driven largely by CMV exposure. In both the original and validation cohorts, the classifier was reported to diagnose cytomegalovirus status with high specificity and sensitivity. A group of highly shared sequence variants was considered likely to be a technical artifact of the sequencing pipeline. Correlated functional status among segregating V segments might be attributable to linkage disequilibrium, but an unknown experimental factor could not be ruled out. Some IMGT-functional V segments, including TRBV6-2 and TRBV6-3, could not be told apart with the 87-base-pair reads, so those segments were excluded. For the cohort, immune exposure information was limited to CMV serostatus. Assigning TCR associations to individual alleles was difficult when HLA alleles, especially DR and DQ, strongly co-occurred. According to a later analysis, TCR association rates differed among HLA loci, with DRB1 alleles showing the most associated TCRs and HLA-C alleles showing the fewest. Because counts were too low, around 18 rarely observed V segments, including chromosome 9 orphons, were left out of the earlier analysis of approximately 500 of the donors.

Library preparation used the immunoSEQ multiplex PCR assay. A mixture of 60 forward primers for TCR Vbeta segments and 13 reverse primers for TCR Jbeta segments was used in the multiplex PCR. A multiplex PCR assay on genomic DNA amplified the CDR3 region of rearranged TCR beta genes. The Illumina HiSeq System was used to sequence the amplified TCR beta libraries as 87-base-pair reads. Regarding the original processing steps: A later analysis tallied around 80 million unique TCR beta chains across the 550 to 850 repertoires, and approximately 12 million of those chains were shared by two or more donors. To remove PCR and sequencing errors, raw reads were error-corrected and collapsed into unique sequences using a nearest-neighbor algorithm that merged closely related sequences. CDR3 sequences were aligned to IMGT reference sequences to assign V, D and J gene segments. For a sequence to be retained, a match of at least six nucleotides to both a V gene segment and a J gene segment was required. Rearrangements were classified as productive when the CDR3 lacked stop codons and remained in frame with V and J, and all other rearrangements were classified as non-productive. CDR3 was defined according to IMGT convention as the region running from the second conserved V-encoded cysteine to the conserved J-encoded phenylalanine. In an earlier analysis of around 570 of the donors, sequences lacking an unambiguous match to a single V gene segment were excluded. An earlier analysis of around 600 of the donors classified V segments as functional when productive rearrangements were above 56.7% and as segregating when the standard deviation between donors was above 5%. A statistical classification framework was built to diagnose cytomegalovirus status from the catalog of TCR beta chain sequences. In a later analysis, TCR nucleotide sequences were compared against IMGT/GENE-DB human TR gene sequences so that V and J genes could be assigned. In a later analysis, CDR3 sequences and most-parsimonious VDJ recombination scenarios were assigned using the TCRdist pipeline. In a later analysis, every TCR beta chain was defined by the combination of its CDR3 amino acid sequence and its V-gene family, and reads without a unique V-gene family were dropped. A later analysis removed 500 to 600 highly shared, low-generation-probability nucleotide sequences to deal with suspected cross-contamination and a sequencing artifact. In a later analysis, a clonal expansion index for each public chain was calculated from normalized within-repertoire ranks of inferred template counts. In a later analysis, generation probabilities were computed using a VDJ recombination model fitted to out-of-frame rearrangements, and the results were checked against IGoR. In a later analysis, TCR-TCR, TCR-HLA and TCR-CMV co-occurrence was scored with hypergeometric tests, and a repertoire-size bias correction was applied to TCR pairs. False discovery rates were estimated in a later analysis by permuting HLA or CMV assignments 20 times. A later analysis grouped co-occurring TCRs with DBSCAN, adding TCRdist sequence similarity when clustering within HLA-allele-positive subsets. Co-occurrence clustering excluded repertoires with fewer than 30,000 or more than 120,000 public chains, plus five with anomalous nucleotide sharing. TCRdb took this table from immuneACCESS and kept in-frame rearrangements with V and J called. Such tables lack part of the clones; where checked against another copy, unresolved V genes explain under half of the gap, and the rest is unexplained. V, J and clone size are taken as reported in that table, and D and trimming were inferred from the DNA itself. The sample's records list fewer than 60,000 clones. The ten largest clones take up more than 9% of the sample.

The germline V gene gives CDR1 as SGHRS and CDR2 as YFSETQ. From the cysteine through the phenylalanine, the CDR3 covers 15 amino acids. Only the CDR3 region is kept as DNA, spanning 45 bases read in frame from base 1. Between the V and J ends, shortened by 0 bases and 3 bases respectively, the junction contains 10 bases. The receptor comes from a woman in her twenties or thirties in good health and CMV-seropositive. The rearranged segments are TRBV5-1 and TRBJ2-1; tentative D gene TRBD1, with 6 bases matching. Sequences were obtained from PBMCs. The encoded CDR3 is CASSLAGDNYNEQFF. The nucleotide sequence reads as follows: TGCGCCAGCAGCTTGGCCGGGGACAACTACAATGAGCAGTTCTTC.